This is a list of T cell receptor beta chains from one sample in a study of T cell responses to AZD1222 COVID-19 vaccine. Libraries were prepared by immunoSEQ multiplex PCR; TCRdb keeps only in-frame clonotypes and omits some of them. The sample holds 100,000 to 150,000 clones, about 93% seen once. Sequencing used peripheral blood, obtained on day 0 of AZD1222 vaccination. These receptors all come from an adult in good health. The CDR3 runs from the conserved cysteine through the conserved F or W. The D gene is left open where the match is weak. Clone size is stated in some rows and not others, as once, few, many or a class when expanded.

v_gene	j_gene	d_gene	abundance	CDR3nt	CDR3aa
TRBV10-3	TRBJ2-3	.	.	TGTGCCATCAGTGAGCCCAACGAGGGGCCATGGACGCAGTATTTT	CAISEPNEGPWTQYF
TRBV12-3/TRBV12-4	TRBJ1-3	.	.	TGTGCCACCCGGACCGACAGAAACACCATATATTTT	CATRTDRNTIYF
TRBV9	TRBJ2-1	.	once	TGTGCCAGCAGCGTAGAGGGTGCGGGGCCCGGAGGTGTCTACAATGAGCAGTTCTTC	CASSVEGAGPGGVYNEQFF
TRBV12-5	TRBJ2-5	.	.	TGTGCTAGTGGTTTGCTCCGCCGCCGGGTAGAGACCCAGTACTTC	CASGLLRRRVETQYF
TRBV7-8	TRBJ2-7	TRBD1	.	TGTGCCAGCAGCCACAGGGGTAGGCCCTACGAGCAGTACTTC	CASSHRGRPYEQYF
TRBV19	TRBJ2-2	TRBD2	.	TGTGCCAGCCTATCCGAATGGGGGAGGGCCGGGGAGCTGTTTTTT	CASLSEWGRAGELFF
TRBV28	TRBJ1-5	.	.	TGTGCCAGCACGAGAGAACTCAGCAATCAGCCCCAGCATTTT	CASTRELSNQPQHF
TRBV6-2/TRBV6-3	TRBJ2-7	.	few	TGTGCCAGCAGTTACGTCGGCGAGCAGTACTTC	CASSYVGEQYF
TRBV25-1	TRBJ1-4	.	.	TGTGCCAGCAGTGAATCATTCGACAGATGGAATGAAAAACTGTTTTTT	CASSESFDRWNEKLFF
TRBV6-1	TRBJ1-1	.	.	TGTGCCAGCAGTGAGGGGGGGCGCGACATGGGCGCTTTCTTT	CASSEGGRDMGAFF
TRBV4-2	TRBJ2-5	TRBD2	.	TGTGCCAGCAGCCAGGGGGCTAGCGGGAGAGGTGAGACCCAGTACTTC	CASSQGASGRGETQYF
TRBV5-1	TRBJ1-1	.	.	TGCGCCAGCAGCTCCGGCCCGGCTGGGTACACATTGAACACTGAAGCTTTCTTT	CASSSGPAGYTLNTEAFF
TRBV27	TRBJ1-2	.	.	TGTGCCAGCAGTTTAATCCCAGGGCAAGGCTACACCTTC	CASSLIPGQGYTF
TRBV12-3/TRBV12-4	TRBJ2-7	TRBD1	.	TGTGCCACCGTACAGGGGTGGGGCTACGAGCAGTACTTC	CATVQGWGYEQYF
TRBV5-6	TRBJ1-2	.	.	TGTGCCAGCAGCCCCAGACCGGGGGATGGCTACACCTTC	CASSPRPGDGYTF
TRBV9	TRBJ2-7	.	.	TGTGCCAGCAGCGTATCCGTCTTCAATTGGGACGAGCAGTACTTC	CASSVSVFNWDEQYF
TRBV19	TRBJ2-7	TRBD2	once	TGTGCCAGTAGTCCGGGACTAGATCATCAGTACTTC	CASSPGLDHQYF
TRBV14	TRBJ2-1	.	few	TGTGCCAGCAGCCAAGGACTCAGCTCCTACAATGAGCAGTTCTTC	CASSQGLSSYNEQFF
TRBV5-1	TRBJ2-1	.	.	TGCGCCAGCAGCTTCCGCGCCCCAATCAGAAGCGACAATGAGCAGTTCTTC	CASSFRAPIRSDNEQFF
TRBV6-2/TRBV6-3	TRBJ1-1	TRBD1	once	TGTGCCAGCAGTATTGTGGGACAGGGAGCCCAAGCTTTCTTT	CASSIVGQGAQAFF
TRBV6-1	TRBJ1-3	.	.	TGTGCCAGCAGTGAAACCCTCGGAGGGTCTGGAAACACCATATATTTT	CASSETLGGSGNTIYF
TRBV7-2	TRBJ2-7	TRBD2	once	TGTGCCAGCAGCTTAAAGTACGGCGGGAGTGAAGTATCCTACGAGCAGTACTTC	CASSLKYGGSEVSYEQYF
TRBV11-1	TRBJ2-3	.	.	TGTGCCAGCAGCTTAGGGGAGGGGGAAGCGGATACGCAGTATTTT	CASSLGEGEADTQYF
TRBV7-3	TRBJ1-2	.	.	TGTGCCAGCAGCCTTGGACCAAACAGGAGGGATGGCTACACCTTC	CASSLGPNRRDGYTF
TRBV5-6	TRBJ2-5	.	.	TGTGCCAGCAGCTTGGATGACGGGGCGCGGGCCCAGTACTTC	CASSLDDGARAQYF
TRBV7-6	TRBJ2-7	.	.	TGTGCCAGCAGCTTAGAAGAAGCCTACGAGCAGTACTTC	CASSLEEAYEQYF
TRBV12-3/TRBV12-4	TRBJ2-1	.	.	TGTGCCAGCAGTTTACGCGGGAAGGGTGAGCAGTTCTTC	CASSLRGKGEQFF
TRBV6-5	TRBJ2-7	.	.	TGTGCCAGCAGTTCTGGGGGGGAGCAGTACTTC	CASSSGGEQYF
TRBV6-5	TRBJ2-2	TRBD2	.	TGTGCCAGCAGTTATGGGACTAGCGGGGGAGCCGGGGAGCTGTTTTTT	CASSYGTSGGAGELFF
TRBV30	TRBJ1-4	.	once	TGTGCCTGGAGTTTTACGGGATATGAAAAACTGTTTTTT	CAWSFTGYEKLFF
TRBV6-4	TRBJ2-2	TRBD2	once	TGTGCCAGCAGCCCTAGCGGGGGAAGGACCGGGGAGCTGTTTTTT	CASSPSGGRTGELFF
TRBV2	TRBJ2-1	.	.	TGTGCCAGCCGAACGGGACCCCATGAGCAGTTCTTC	CASRTGPHEQFF
TRBV3-1/TRBV3-2	TRBJ1-2	.	.	TGTGCCAGCAGCCAACGGGGGAACTATGGCTACACCTTC	CASSQRGNYGYTF
TRBV3-1/TRBV3-2	TRBJ1-1	.	.	TGTGCCAGCAGCCAAGAGTATAGGGAGCGGGGGAACACTGAAGCTTTCTTT	CASSQEYRERGNTEAFF
TRBV9	TRBJ2-1	TRBD2	.	TGTGCCAGCAGCGTAGCGGGAGGGCCGGGGAATGAGCAGTTCTTC	CASSVAGGPGNEQFF
TRBV19	TRBJ1-5	.	.	TGTGCCAGTAGTAGCCACAGGGAAGGTAGCAATCAGCCCCAGCATTTT	CASSSHREGSNQPQHF
TRBV5-8	TRBJ1-5	TRBD1	.	TGTGCCAGCAGCACACTAGACAGGGCCTGGCAGCCCCAGCATTTT	CASSTLDRAWQPQHF
TRBV19	TRBJ1-1	.	.	TGTGCCAGTAGTATAGATTTTCCGGAAGACACTGAAGCTTTCTTT	CASSIDFPEDTEAFF
TRBV4-3	TRBJ2-7	.	.	TGCGCCAGCAGCCAGGATACGGGGTTCTACGAGCAGTACTTC	CASSQDTGFYEQYF
TRBV6-5	TRBJ1-1	TRBD1	.	TGTGCCAGCACCTCGGGACAGTCGGTAGCAGAAGCTTTCTTT	CASTSGQSVAEAFF
TRBV15	TRBJ1-2	.	.	TGTGCCACCAGCAGAGGATATGAGACAGTTTATGGCTACACCTTC	CATSRGYETVYGYTF
TRBV28	TRBJ2-5	.	.	TGTGCCAGCAGTCTGTACCAAGAGACCCAGTACTTC	CASSLYQETQYF
TRBV7-9	TRBJ1-6	TRBD1	.	TGTGCCAGCAGCTTAGGAACCGGGACAGGGGGCAATTCACCCCTCCACTTT	CASSLGTGTGGNSPLHF
TRBV11-2	TRBJ2-5	TRBD2	.	TGTGCCAGCACCCTTATGGCGGTAGCGGTCCCGGGGGGGACCCAGTACTTC	CASTLMAVAVPGGTQYF
TRBV28	TRBJ2-7	.	.	TGTGCCAGCAGATTCCCGACGGACGGAAAACATACCTACGAGCAGTACTTC	CASRFPTDGKHTYEQYF